The T cell receptor (beta chain) described here comes from a study of blood T cell repertoires in COVID-19. In the study overall: Spain, Italy and the United States supplied samples that represented acute and convalescent COVID-19. In each case, the material was cDNA or gDNA derived from T cells, B-cell-depleted T cells, or PBMCs.

As processed by the authors: Nucleated cell counts were estimated from reference gene primer amplification. Assay used: immunoSEQ multiplex PCR; TCRdb lists only in-frame clones, some missing. V, J and clone size were drawn from that table, and D and trimming were deduced from the DNA. Among roughly 380,000 clones, 85% were seen once, and the ten largest hold under 4%. V shed 4 bases and J 0 bases; nucleotides not matched to a gene: 4. Germline-derived CDR1 and CDR2 are SGDLS and YYNGEE. CDR3 size: 15 residues. The receptor comes from a woman between 18 and 30 years old with acute or convalescent COVID-19. This chain connects TRBV9 to TRBJ2-1; 7 nucleotides match TRBD1. Material: peripheral blood. The CDR3 reads CASSPDRVSYNEQFF. CDR3 coding DNA: TGTGCCAGCAGCCCCGACAGGGTCTCCTACAATGAGCAGTTCTTC.